What follows are 12 T cell receptor beta chains derived from one specimen sequenced in a study of T cell repertoires in cytomegalovirus infection. One entry per CDR3 protein results from TCRdb running MiXCR on the reads. The sample carries 150,000 to 200,000 distinct CDR3 sequences, roughly 17% recorded once. The specimen was CD8+ T cells from PBMCs. These receptors came from a human donor in good health (CMV status not recorded). Some clones in this sample may be carry-over from other donors' samples.

The chain recombines TRBV7-9 with TRBJ2-7; D ambiguous. The germline gives CDR1 SEHNR, CDR2 FQNEAQ (reference sequence). The CDR3 loop spans 15 amino acids. Trimming took off 3 bases at V and 0 bases at J, with 12 bases between the two ends. The CDR3 reads CASSFGPQSSYEQYF. Written as DNA, the CDR3 is TGTGCCAGCAGCTTTGGGCCTCAAAGCTCCTACGAGCAGTACTTC. Using reference TRBV7-9 and TRBJ2-7 for the parts outside the CDR3, the full variable domain is DTGVSQNPRHKITKRGQNVTFRCDPISEHNRLYWYRQTLGQGPEFLTYFQNEAQLEKSRLLSDRFSAERPKGSFSTLEIQRTEQGDSAMYLCASSFGPQSSYEQYFGPGTRLTVT.

Relative to its sample, this clonotype is medium-sized. Written as DNA, the CDR3 is TGTGCCAGCAGCTTACCCTCGGGCGAAAAACTGTTTTTT. Encoded protein: CASSLPSGEKLFF. V is TRBV7-2 and J is TRBJ1-4, with D unresolved. This CDR3 comprises 13 residues. Per the germline V gene, CDR1 is SGHTA and CDR2 is FQGNSA. V dropped 2 bases and J dropped 8 bases, with 9 bases sitting between them.

The chain links TRBV28 to TRBJ1-1; D is unclear. The CDR3 loop spans 13 amino acids. CDR1 and CDR2 (germline): MDHEN, SYDVKM. V was trimmed by 6 bases and J by 3 bases, leaving 11 bases between them. The CDR3 here is CASSARWYTEAFF. CDR3 DNA sequence: TGTGCCAGCAGCGCCCGGTGGTACACTGAAGCTTTCTTT.

In its sample, this clonotype was seen a few times. This chain links TRBV10-3 with TRBJ1-1; 8 bases map to TRBD1. The germline V gene has CDR1 ENHRY and CDR2 SYGVKD. The CDR3 consists of 14 residues. J gave up 0 bases and V 10 bases, and 7 bases lay outside the gene matches. The CDR3 reads CASFDRGMNTEAFF. In nucleotides, the CDR3 is TGTGCCAGTTTCGACAGGGGCATGAACACTGAAGCTTTCTTT.

The V gene is TRBV4-1, the J gene TRBJ1-2; D might be TRBD1 (6 bases). Deletions cut 0 bases from V and 8 bases from J, with 13 bases between. The CDR3 is 14 residues long. Germline CDR1 and CDR2: MGHRA and YSYEKL. The DNA of the CDR3 is TGCGCCAGCAGCCAAGATAGGTTACAGGGAGGCTACACCTTC. Translated: CASSQDRLQGGYTF.

CDR3 loop: CASSLTSGANEQFF. The CDR3 region has the DNA TGTGCCAGCAGCTTAACTAGTGGGGCTAATGAGCAGTTCTTC. V and J are TRBV7-8 and TRBJ2-1; D tentatively reads TRBD1 or TRBD2 (5 bases each). This CDR3 spans 14 amino acids. The germline V and J ends were trimmed by 2 bases and 7 bases, with 12 bases remaining between them. Germline values: CDR1 SGHVS, CDR2 FQNEAQ.

In its sample, this clonotype was seen a few times. The rearrangement uses TRBV7-6 and TRBJ2-1, with D possibly matching TRBD2 (6 bases). From germline, CDR1 is SGHVS and CDR2 FNYEAQ. Deletions cut 1 base from V and 10 bases from J, with 11 bases between. The CDR3 runs 13 residues. CDR3 nucleotide sequence: TGTGCCAGCAGCTTAGTAAGAGGGAGGGAGCAGTTCTTC. This encodes CASSLVRGREQFF.

As to this clonotype: A clone one base away is much larger, so this may be a read error. As the CDR3 is not closed by the conserved phenylalanine or tryptophan, this likely results from a read error. The V call is TRBV7-6, the J call TRBJ2-1, with TRBD2 identical over 8 bases. V lost 4 bases to trimming and J lost 7 bases; unmatched junction nucleotides: 6. This CDR3 has 14 amino acids. The germline gives CDR1 SGHVS, CDR2 FNYEAQ. Here the CDR3 DNA reads TGTGCCAGCAGCTCAGCGGGGGCTGCAAATGAGCAGTTCTTA. Amino acid sequence: CASSSAGAANEQFL.

The gene calls are TRBV30 and TRBJ2-1; D call uncertain. Trimming cost V 2 bases and J 8 bases, with 10 bases left between them. The CDR3 is made up of 12 amino acids. Germline V CDR1 and CDR2: GTSNPN, SVGIG (reference sequence). CDR3 amino acids: CAWSSGRDEQFF. As DNA, the CDR3 is TGTGCCTGGAGTTCGGGTCGGGATGAGCAGTTCTTC.

CDR3: CASSPGSLAKNIQYF. The CDR3 DNA sequence: TGTGCCAGCAGCCCGGGATCCCTAGCCAAAAACATTCAGTACTTC. The genes are TRBV14 and TRBJ2-4, with a tentative D call TRBD2 (5 bases). From germline, CDR1 is SGHDN and CDR2 FVKESK. Trimming stripped 4 bases from V and 0 bases from J, with 10 bases between. The CDR3 has 15 residues.

This clonotype was picked up a small number of times. The CDR3 nucleotides read TGTGCCAGCAGCACCGGACTAGCGGGAGCTTACGAGCAGTACTTC. Translating it yields CASSTGLAGAYEQYF. The chain has TRBV28 and TRBJ2-7; 13 bases fit TRBD2. Germline V gene sequence: CDR1 MDHEN, CDR2 SYDVKM. The CDR3 consists of 15 residues. The V segment lost 6 bases and the J segment 4 bases; nucleotides outside the gene matches: 6.

This clonotype appeared a few times. The genes are TRBV20-1 and TRBJ1-5; no clear D. The ends were cut back, 0 bases at V and 4 bases at J, with 13 bases in the middle. In germline, CDR1 is DFQATT, CDR2 SNEGSKA (reference sequence). The CDR3 totals 15 residues. CDR3 coding DNA: TGCAGTGCTAGAGATTTAGGGCAACTAAATCAGCCCCAGCATTTT. This gives the protein CSARDLGQLNQPQHF.